The 32 T cell receptor beta chains below come from one sample, sequenced in a study of cytomegalovirus exposure and HLA in healthy donors. The PCR employed 60 Vbeta primers together with 13 Jbeta primers. Sequenced by immunoSEQ multiplex PCR; TCRdb stores in-frame clones only, minus some. This sample yields just over 150,000 clones, of which about 85% are seen a single time; about 2.4% belongs to the top ten. Sequencing was carried out using PBMCs. Receptors were obtained from a young woman in good health and CMV-seronegative.

The chain is built from TRBV7-2 and TRBJ1-2, with 9 bases matching TRBD1. Germline-derived CDR1 and CDR2 are SGHTA and FQGNSA. This CDR3 region has 15 residues. V shed 5 bases, J shed 3 bases, and the junction held 7 bases outside the gene matches. CDR3 in amino acids: CASSGRTGADYGYTF. As DNA, the CDR3 is TGTGCCAGCAGCGGACGGACAGGGGCTGACTATGGCTACACCTTC.

The J gene is TRBJ1-2, the V gene TRBV9; D possibly corresponds to TRBD1 (6 bases). CDR3 length equals 15 residues. The germline V and J ends were trimmed by 3 bases and 3 bases, with 15 bases remaining between them. CDR1 and CDR2 (germline): SGDLS, YYNGEE. CDR3 DNA: TGTGCCAGCAGCGGAACCGTCAGGGGTGACTATGGCTACACCTTC. It specifies CASSGTVRGDYGYTF.

The J gene is TRBJ2-7, the V gene TRBV27; 7 nucleotides match TRBD1. This CDR3 region has 15 residues. Germline V lookup: CDR1 MNHEY, CDR2 SMNVEV (reference sequence). Unmatched junction bases numbered 13, after V lost 5 bases and J lost 6 bases. The CDR3 DNA sequence: TGTGCCAGCAGTCCACTTTGGGTTACAGGGGTCGAGCAGTACTTC. Translation: CASSPLWVTGVEQYF.

V and J are TRBV15 and TRBJ1-6; 10 bases are shared with TRBD1. V lost 3 bases, J lost 7 bases, and 3 bases stayed unmatched. The CDR3 is 15 amino acids. Germline-derived CDR1 and CDR2 are LNHNV and YYDKDF (reference sequence). The CDR3 protein is CATSRWTGGNSPLHF. The CDR3 DNA follows: TGTGCCACCAGCAGGTGGACAGGGGGGAATTCACCCCTCCACTTT.

The chain joins TRBV4-1 to TRBJ2-7; D remains ambiguous. The CDR3 has 15 amino acids. Germline lookup yields CDR1 MGHRA and CDR2 YSYEKL. V lost 0 bases to trimming and J lost 1 base, with 10 bases between them. The CDR3 loop reads CASSQESSSSYEQYF. The DNA for the CDR3 is TGCGCCAGCAGCCAAGAGTCTTCGTCGTCCTACGAGCAGTACTTC.

Only one count was recorded for this clone. As DNA, the CDR3 is TGTGCCAGCAGCCAAGAGGCAATAATCCCTCGCGAGCAGTACTTC. As protein: CASSQEAIIPREQYF. The chain carries TRBV4-2 and TRBJ2-7; D is uncertain. The CDR3 runs to 15 residues. Trimming stripped 0 bases from V and 6 bases from J, with 15 bases between. Per the germline V gene, CDR1 is LGHNA and CDR2 is YNFKEQ.

This chain connects TRBV7-3 to TRBJ2-1; 10 bases fit TRBD2. The CDR3 sequence is 16 residues long. Trimming at V came to 5 bases and at J to 3 bases, leaving 7 bases not matched to a gene. The germline gives CDR1 SGHTA, CDR2 FQGTGA. CDR3 nucleotide sequence: TGTGCCAGCAGCCCAGGGGCTAGCGGGGGCTACAATGAGCAGTTCTTC. Amino acid sequence: CASSPGASGGYNEQFF.

The chain recombines TRBV20-1 with TRBJ2-7; TRBD1 might be the D (6 bases). V was cut by 7 bases and J by 5 bases, with 12 bases left in between. Germline lookup yields CDR1 DFQATT and CDR2 SNEGSKA (reference sequence). The CDR3 is 11 amino acids. CDR3 nucleotides: TGCAGTGTTACCACAGGGAACGAGCAGTACTTC. Translation: CSVTTGNEQYF.

The chain carries TRBV5-4 and TRBJ2-7; 11 bases line up with TRBD2. Losses at the gene ends were 6 bases for V and 0 bases for J; bases not matched to a gene: 8. From germline, CDR1 is SGHNT and CDR2 YYREEE (reference sequence). This CDR3 is 16 amino acids long. The CDR3 sequence is CASTDTGTSGSYEQYF. The CDR3 nucleotides read TGTGCCAGCACGGACACCGGGACTAGCGGCTCCTACGAGCAGTACTTC.

J is TRBJ2-3 and V is TRBV19; a possible D gene is TRBD2 (6 bases). CDR1 and CDR2 from the germline V gene are LNHDA and SQIVND (reference sequence). The V end lost 9 bases, the J end lost 2 bases, and 15 bases lay between the germline ends. The CDR3 runs 14 residues. CDR3 sequence (DNA): TGTGCCAGCCGAGTCCGGGGGAACACAGATACGCAGTATTTT. This encodes CASRVRGNTDTQYF.

The chain uses TRBV5-1 and TRBJ1-2, with D possibly TRBD1 on 6 matching bases. Trimming stripped 3 bases from V and 8 bases from J, with 20 bases between. This CDR3 is 15 amino acids long. The germline V gene encodes CDR1 SGHRS and CDR2 YFSETQ. CDR3 in DNA: TGCGCCAGCAGCTCAAGGGGGACGGGACCAGAGGGCTACACCTTC. As protein: CASSSRGTGPEGYTF.

J is TRBJ1-3 and V is TRBV5-1; unclear D gene. The V gene's germline CDR1 is SGHRS and CDR2 YFSETQ. Trimming cost V 4 bases and J 0 bases, with 11 bases left between them. The CDR3 has 15 residues. This chain's CDR3 is CASSPLSSSGNTIYF. CDR3 bases: TGCGCCAGCAGCCCACTGTCGAGCTCTGGAAACACCATATATTTT.

This clone was observed a handful of times. V usage is TRBV4-1 and J usage is TRBJ1-5, with D maybe TRBD1 (6 bases). This CDR3 is built from 17 residues. Trimming took off 2 bases at V and 0 bases at J, with 14 bases between the two ends. Looked up from germline, CDR1 is MGHRA and CDR2 is YSYEKL. CDR3 in amino acids: CASSQNPTGYSNQPQHF. Written as DNA, the CDR3 is TGCGCCAGCAGCCAAAACCCGACAGGTTATAGCAATCAGCCCCAGCATTTT.

The DNA for the CDR3 is TGTGCCAGTAGTGCCCTTCAGGTAGCAGGGAATGGCTACACCTTC. Residues: CASSALQVAGNGYTF. The J gene is TRBJ1-2, the V gene TRBV19; a weak D match, TRBD1 (5 bases). Germline assignment: CDR1 LNHDA and CDR2 SQIVND (reference sequence). V lost 5 bases, J lost 6 bases, and 19 bases lay in between. There are 15 residues in the CDR3. The variable domain in full, with the rest retrieved from reference TRBV19 and TRBJ1-2, is DGGITQSPKYLFRKEGQNVTLSCEQNLNHDAMYWYRQDPGQGLRLIYYSQIVNDFQKGDIAEGYSVSREKKESFPLTVTSAQKNPTAFYLCASSALQVAGNGYTFGSGTRLTVV.

The chain uses TRBV28 and TRBJ1-5, with 8 bases that match TRBD1. The germline V gene encodes CDR1 MDHEN and CDR2 SYDVKM. J was trimmed by 2 bases and V by 3 bases; bases with no gene match: 3. The CDR3 has 15 residues. This chain's CDR3 is CASSFEQGGNQPQHF. In nucleotides, the CDR3 is TGTGCCAGCAGTTTTGAACAGGGGGGCAATCAGCCCCAGCATTTT.

The chain employs TRBV6-5 and TRBJ2-5; 12 nucleotides align to TRBD2. Matching the DNA end better, TRBJ2-7 makes the J call doubtful. The CDR3 contains 16 residues. Germline V CDR1 and CDR2: MNHEY, SVGAGI. DNA for the CDR3: TGTGCCAGCAGTTACTCGACTAGCGGGAGACTCAACGAGCAGTACTTC. Its translation: CASSYSTSGRLNEQYF.

This chain links TRBV10-3 with TRBJ2-5, with 7 bases matching TRBD2. Per the germline V gene, CDR1 is ENHRY and CDR2 is SYGVKD. Germline trimming cut 10 bases from V and 4 bases from J; bases unmatched to any gene: 6. The CDR3 is made up of 12 amino acids. The CDR3 nucleotides are TGTGCCACCGGCGGGAGTGTAGAGACCCAGTACTTC. This translates into CATGGSVETQYF.

V is TRBV7-8 and J is TRBJ1-5; 8 nucleotides agree with TRBD1. Germline-derived CDR1 and CDR2 are SGHVS and FQNEAQ. Germline trimming cut 5 bases from V and 5 bases from J; bases unmatched to any gene: 11. This CDR3 comprises 16 residues. CDR3 DNA: TGTGCCAGCAGCCGGTACCGGGACAGGCCTTATCAGCCCCAGCATTTT. Amino acids: CASSRYRDRPYQPQHF.

The chain recombines TRBV29-1 with TRBJ2-5; 7 nucleotides agree with TRBD1. The tail of the sequence fits TRBJ2-7 better, so the J call may be wrong. Germline V gene sequence: CDR1 SQVTM, CDR2 ANQGSEA. The CDR3 runs to 13 residues. The CDR3 is CSVEEGGPPEQYF. CDR3 nucleotide sequence: TGCAGCGTTGAAGAAGGGGGCCCACCCGAGCAGTACTTC.

This chain connects TRBV6-5 to TRBJ1-2; D remains ambiguous. The CDR3 has 15 amino acids. Trimming pared 0 bases from V and 8 bases from J, leaving 16 bases between. Germline V CDR1 and CDR2: MNHEY, SVGAGI. The chain's CDR3 is CASSYSYGLGPGYTF. DNA for the CDR3: TGTGCCAGCAGTTACTCTTACGGCTTGGGCCCGGGCTACACCTTC.

This chain uses TRBV6-5 with TRBJ2-7; 7 bases fit TRBD1. The CDR3 length is 14 residues. Trimming cost V 9 bases and J 0 bases; bases outside gene matches: 8. Germline-derived CDR1 and CDR2 are MNHEY and SVGAGI. CDR3 nucleotides: TGTGCCAGTACAGGGACAGAGAGCTCCTACGAGCAGTACTTC. It translates to CASTGTESSYEQYF.

This clone turned up a few times. This chain joins TRBV4-1 and TRBJ1-5; no firm D call. V gave up 0 bases and J gave up 0 bases, with 9 bases separating them. The CDR3 is 16 amino acids. In germline, CDR1 is MGHRA, CDR2 YSYEKL. In DNA, the CDR3 is TGCGCCAGCAGCCAAGATTCTACTCCTAGCAATCAGCCCCAGCATTTT. It specifies CASSQDSTPSNQPQHF.

The J gene is TRBJ2-6, the V gene TRBV5-6; D perhaps matches TRBD1 (5 bases). Trimming removed 5 bases at V and 7 bases at J, with 10 bases between. The germline V gene has CDR1 SGHDT and CDR2 YYEEEE. This CDR3 contains 13 residues. DNA of the CDR3: TGTGCCAGCAGATTCAGGGAAGCCAACGTCCTGACTTTC. Its translation is CASRFREANVLTF.

The DNA of the CDR3 is TGTGCCAGCAGTGGGGGCCTCGAGCAGTACTTC. Translation: CASSGGLEQYF. This chain connects TRBV27 to TRBJ2-7; maybe TRBD1 (6 bases). Trimming took off 5 bases at V and 6 bases at J, with 8 bases between the two ends. The CDR3 length is 11 residues. Germline V CDR1 and CDR2: MNHEY, SMNVEV (reference sequence).

The chain links TRBV5-6 to TRBJ2-4, with 7 bases matching TRBD2. Germline CDR1 SGHDT, CDR2 YYEEEE. The CDR3 is made up of 14 amino acids. The V and J ends lost 7 bases and 2 bases, in that order; junction bases with no gene match: 6. CDR3 in amino acids: CASGERGSKNIQYF. DNA for the CDR3: TGTGCCAGCGGAGAGCGGGGATCCAAAAACATTCAGTACTTC.

The rearrangement uses TRBV9 and TRBJ1-2; 7 bases match TRBD1. Germline CDR1 is SGDLS and CDR2 is YYNGEE. The CDR3 is 15 amino acids. The junction had 9 bases not matched to a gene; V was cut back by 3 bases and J by 4 bases. CDR3 nucleotides: TGTGCCAGCAGCGCCCAGGGGGACAGAGTCTATGGCTACACCTTC. Translated: CASSAQGDRVYGYTF.

The gene calls are TRBV25-1 and TRBJ1-4, with a possible D match to TRBD1 (6 bases). With 4 bases removed from V and 0 bases from J, the gap between germline ends came to 12 bases. CDR1 is MGHDK and CDR2 is SYGVNS in the germline V gene. The CDR3 runs 16 residues. The CDR3 DNA sequence: TGTGCCAGCAGTGCAGGGGTCCAAGCAACTAATGAAAAACTGTTTTTT. Its protein is CASSAGVQATNEKLFF.

The chain combines TRBV7-9 with TRBJ2-2; TRBD2 aligns across 16 bases. CDR1 SEHNR and CDR2 FQNEAQ come from the germline V gene (reference sequence). CDR3 length: 16 amino acids. Trimming cost V 4 bases and J 10 bases; bases outside gene matches: 6. The CDR3 spells CASSSGLAGGPMELFF. CDR3 bases: TGTGCCAGCAGCTCGGGACTAGCGGGAGGGCCGATGGAGCTGTTTTTT.

This clone has just a few counts. This rearrangement joins TRBV5-1 to TRBJ1-2; D not resolved. CDR1 SGHRS and CDR2 YFSETQ come from the germline V gene. V was clipped by 3 bases and J by 3 bases, with 6 bases between them. The CDR3 covers 12 residues. The CDR3 nucleotides are TGCGCCAGCAGCTCCAGTCACTATGGCTACACCTTC. Translation: CASSSSHYGYTF. Filled out from reference TRBV5-1 and TRBJ1-2, the complete variable domain reads KAGVTQTPRYLIKTRGQQVTLSCSPISGHRSVSWYQQTPGQGLQFLFEYFSETQRNKGNFPGRFSGRQFSNSRSEMNVSTLELGDSALYLCASSSSHYGYTFGSGTRLTVV.

The rearrangement links TRBV28 to TRBJ1-5, with D unresolved. Germline lookup yields CDR1 MDHEN and CDR2 SYDVKM. The CDR3 consists of 14 residues. Trimming removed 1 base from V and 2 bases from J, with 6 bases in between. The CDR3 coding sequence is TGTGCCAGCAGTTTATTGGGCCGCAATCAGCCCCAGCATTTT. It specifies CASSLLGRNQPQHF.

J is TRBJ2-5 and V is TRBV1; whether TRBD2, the table's D call, matches the DNA was not checked. The better agreement between TRBJ2-7 and the DNA end casts doubt on the J call. TRBV1 is deemed a pseudogene. The length of the CDR3 is 14 residues. The CDR3 spells CTSSRGLAIYEQYF. CDR3 nucleotide sequence: TGCACCAGCAGCCGAGGACTAGCAATCTACGAGCAGTACTTC.

The rearrangement links TRBV5-4 to TRBJ1-1, with TRBD1 matching 7 bases. Germline V gene lookup returns CDR1 SGHNT and CDR2 YYREEE (reference sequence). Losses at the gene ends were 4 bases for V and 1 base for J; bases not matched to a gene: 7. The CDR3 extends over 15 amino acids. CDR3 nucleotide sequence: TGTGCCAGCAGCGGGACGGACAGGCGGAACACTGAAGCTTTCTTT. Amino acids: CASSGTDRRNTEAFF.